This passage covers 24 T cell receptor beta chains from one sample sequenced in a study of vaccination and CD4 T cells after COVID-19. These receptors have no known antigen. Sequence data for DNA of cultured CD4+ T cells were generated by the Oncomine TCR Beta short-read assay. TCRdb reprocessed the PCR reads via MiXCR and lists one record per CDR3 protein. The table has 8,500 to 14,000 distinct CDR3 sequences, less than 70% seen once. Treatment described: approximately 9-day PBMC culture with coronavirus spike peptide pools or control peptides (ViraFEST assay). The sequencing used CD4+ T cells from blood, cultured in vitro, collected before SARS-CoV-2 vaccination. The receptors stem from a human donor who had recovered from COVID-19.

Only one count was recorded for this clonotype. The rearrangement uses TRBV7-9 and TRBJ1-6; TRBD1 matches at 7 bases. After removal of 1 base from V and 0 bases from J, the junction contained 6 bases not matched to a gene. Per the germline V gene, CDR1 is SEHNR and CDR2 is FQNEAQ (reference sequence). The CDR3 consists of 18 residues. CDR3 in DNA: TGTGCCAGCAGCTTAGGAGGGGGCGCGAGCTCCTATAATTCACCCCTCCACTTT. Its protein product is CASSLGGGASSYNSPLHF.

The chain combines TRBV20-1 with TRBJ1-2; possible D gene TRBD1, 5 bases. V was pared by 3 bases and J by 2 bases, with 13 bases between. The length of the CDR3 is 14 residues. CDR1 DFQATT and CDR2 SNEGSKA come from the germline V gene (reference sequence). As DNA, the CDR3 is TGCAGTGCTAGCTCTCCGGCAGGGAACTATGGCTACACCTTC. Amino acids: CSASSPAGNYGYTF.

J is TRBJ2-3 and V is TRBV28; D unresolved. The CDR3 is 13 residues long. Germline values: CDR1 MDHEN, CDR2 SYDVKM. The V end was cut by 2 bases, the J end by 4 bases, with 7 bases between. The CDR3 region is CASSLVAPDTQYF. CDR3 bases: TGTGCCAGCAGTTTAGTAGCTCCAGATACGCAGTATTTT.

V usage is TRBV6-4 and J usage is TRBJ2-3; D perhaps matches TRBD2 (5 bases). Germline-derived CDR1 and CDR2 are MRHNA and SNTAGT. Deletions cut 0 bases from V and 4 bases from J, with 11 bases between. The CDR3 has 15 amino acids. CDR3 bases: TGTGCCAGCAGTGACTCGAGTGGAGCGGCAGATACGCAGTATTTT. Its protein is CASSDSSGAADTQYF.

The chain couples TRBV20-1 to TRBJ1-1; D may be TRBD1 (6 bases). Germline lookup yields CDR1 DFQATT and CDR2 SNEGSKA (reference sequence). The CDR3 is 12 amino acids. The V end was cut by 6 bases, the J end by 6 bases, with 14 bases between. The CDR3 DNA is TGCAGTGCCGCGCAGGGGTACGCTGAAGCTTTCTTT. Its translation is CSAAQGYAEAFF.

The V gene is TRBV10-3, the J gene TRBJ2-7; 12 nucleotides match TRBD2. Trimming at V came to 0 bases and at J to 1 base, leaving 4 bases not matched to a gene. The length of the CDR3 is 17 residues. Germline V CDR1 and CDR2: ENHRY, SYGVKD. The CDR3: CAISESIGLAGSYEQYF. CDR3 coding DNA: TGTGCCATCAGTGAGTCGATAGGACTAGCGGGGTCCTACGAGCAGTACTTC.

The chain carries TRBV20-1 and TRBJ2-1; 13 bases line up with TRBD2. The germline V gene has CDR1 DFQATT and CDR2 SNEGSKA (reference sequence). This CDR3 has 14 amino acids. Losses at the gene ends were 7 bases for V and 10 bases for J; bases not matched to a gene: 10. CDR3 bases: TGCAGTGTTCGGACTAGCGGGAGACGGGGGGAGCAGTTCTTC. Translated: CSVRTSGRRGEQFF.

This clonotype was seen more than once but under ten times. The chain uses TRBV20-1 and TRBJ1-6, with TRBD1 as a possible D gene (5 bases). This CDR3 is 13 amino acids long. Per germline, CDR1 DFQATT and CDR2 SNEGSKA (reference sequence). Trimming took off 3 bases at V and 8 bases at J, with 11 bases between the two ends. The CDR3: CSASRQGDSPLHF. In DNA, the CDR3 is TGCAGTGCTAGCCGTCAGGGAGATTCACCCCTCCACTTT.

This CDR3 reads CASGDGPQAYNEQFF. The CDR3 nucleotides read TGTGCCAGCGGCGACGGACCCCAAGCATACAATGAGCAGTTCTTC. V is TRBV6-2 or TRBV6-3 and J is TRBJ2-1, with D uncertain. The germline gives CDR1 MNHEY, CDR2 SVGEGT. Trimming left V 8 bases short and J 4 bases short, with 18 bases between. CDR3 length: 15 residues.

This clonotype was seen a handful of times. The chain has TRBV6-1 and TRBJ2-7; D is undetermined. Per the germline V gene, CDR1 is MNHNS and CDR2 is SASEGT. The CDR3 totals 13 residues. Trimming left V 7 bases short and J 2 bases short, with 12 bases between. CDR3 protein: CASIYGGTYEQYF. The CDR3 coding sequence is TGTGCCAGCATATATGGCGGCACCTACGAGCAGTACTTC.

This clonotype was seen only a few times. This chain connects TRBV20-1 to TRBJ1-1; 8 bases map to TRBD1. Trimming cost V 5 bases and J 6 bases; bases outside gene matches: 8. The CDR3 spans 13 residues. From germline, CDR1 is DFQATT and CDR2 SNEGSKA (reference sequence). In nucleotides, the CDR3 is TGCAGTGCTCAGGGGGCGCGTGGCGCTGAAGCTTTCTTT. It is translated as CSAQGARGAEAFF.

This clonotype has only a few counts. V and J are TRBV27 and TRBJ2-2; 10 bases agree with TRBD2. This CDR3 spans 16 amino acids. Germline V CDR1 and CDR2: MNHEY, SMNVEV (reference sequence). After removal of 2 bases from V and 0 bases from J, the junction contained 0 bases not matched to a gene. Here the CDR3 reads CASSLLAGANTGELFF. DNA of the CDR3: TGTGCCAGCAGTTTACTAGCGGGGGCGAACACCGGGGAGCTGTTTTTT.

The chain carries TRBV2 and TRBJ1-5, with D unclear. CDR3 length: 16 amino acids. The V end lost 4 bases, the J end lost 2 bases, and 15 bases lay between the germline ends. Germline loops: CDR1 SNHLY, CDR2 FYNNEI. The CDR3 bases are TGTGCCAGCAGTGTCCGGGCAGCTGTTGGCAATCAGCCCCAGCATTTT. This codes for CASSVRAAVGNQPQHF.

This clonotype has a handful of counts. This chain links TRBV12-3 or TRBV12-4 with TRBJ1-2; D ambiguous. The V end was cut by 0 bases, the J end by 4 bases, with 9 bases between. This CDR3 region has 14 residues. The CDR3 region has the DNA TGTGCCAGCAGTTTAGCCCCGGGCATCTATGGCTACACCTTC. Translating gives CASSLAPGIYGYTF.

This clonotype was found a few times. V usage is TRBV6-2 or TRBV6-3 and J usage is TRBJ2-3, with 10 positions matching TRBD2. Germline V gene sequence: CDR1 MNHEY, CDR2 SVGEGT. This CDR3 spans 15 amino acids. V was pared by 4 bases and J by 0 bases, with 1 base of the junction left unmatched. This CDR3 reads CASSLTSGSTDTQYF. The CDR3 nucleotides are TGTGCCAGCAGTTTGACTAGCGGGAGCACAGATACGCAGTATTTT.

This clonotype has more than one count but fewer than ten. The CDR3 here is CASSDRTGVETQYF. DNA for the CDR3: TGTGCCAGCAGTGACCGGACGGGGGTGGAGACCCAGTACTTC. The chain is built from TRBV25-1 and TRBJ2-5, with a weak D call TRBD2 (6 bases). The CDR3 is made up of 14 amino acids. The V end lost 3 bases, the J end lost 5 bases, and 13 bases lay between the germline ends. Per the germline V gene, CDR1 is MGHDK and CDR2 is SYGVNS.

The rearrangement joins TRBV21-1 to TRBJ1-5. TRBV21-1 is an annotated pseudogene. This CDR3 is built from 14 residues. The CDR3 DNA follows: TGTGCCAGCAGCAGGGGAGGGAGGGACCAGCCCCAGCATTTT. It specifies CASSRGGRDQPQHF.

This clonotype occurred a few times. DNA of the CDR3: TGTGCCACCAGTGATCCCCGGGGGGGCAGGGGGCCCTACGAGCAGTACTTC. Protein: CATSDPRGGRGPYEQYF. V and J are TRBV24-1 and TRBJ2-7, with D tentatively TRBD1 or TRBD2 (8 bases each). With 3 bases removed from V and 2 bases from J, the gap between germline ends came to 19 bases. The CDR3 has 17 amino acids. CDR1 is KGHDR and CDR2 is SFDVKD in the germline V gene.

The rearrangement joins TRBV20-1 to TRBJ2-3; 8 positions match TRBD2. The CDR3 has 16 residues. After removal of 0 bases from V and 4 bases from J, the junction contained 9 bases not matched to a gene. Germline CDR1 and CDR2: DFQATT and SNEGSKA (reference sequence). CDR3 bases: TGCAGTGCTAGAGATCGAGTCGGGGGACTAGCAGATACGCAGTATTTT. Its translation is CSARDRVGGLADTQYF.

This rearrangement joins TRBV28 to TRBJ2-4; TRBD2 is a possible D gene (6 bases). Trimming pared 6 bases from V and 0 bases from J, leaving 12 bases between. Germline loops: CDR1 MDHEN, CDR2 SYDVKM. The CDR3 has 15 residues. The chain's CDR3 is CASRAPGLAKNIQYF. The CDR3 DNA reads TGTGCCAGCAGAGCTCCGGGACTAGCCAAAAACATTCAGTACTTC.

The V call is TRBV5-4, the J call TRBJ1-6; a weak D match, TRBD1 (5 bases). Germline values: CDR1 SGHNT, CDR2 YYREEE (reference sequence). V lost 4 bases to trimming and J lost 7 bases, with 18 bases between them. The length of the CDR3 is 16 residues. The CDR3 protein is CASSPGEGLWNSPLHF. The CDR3 DNA reads TGTGCCAGCAGCCCGGGGGAGGGGCTTTGGAATTCACCCCTCCACTTT.

This rearrangement joins TRBV20-1 to TRBJ2-3; TRBD1 matches 9 bases. V dropped 2 bases and J dropped 0; count of bases not matched to a gene: 3. Germline CDR1 reads DFQATT; CDR2 reads SNEGSKA (reference sequence). CDR3 size: 15 residues. The chain's CDR3 is CSARRQGGSTDTQYF. In DNA form, the CDR3 reads TGCAGTGCTAGACGACAGGGGGGAAGCACAGATACGCAGTATTTT.

The chain carries TRBV28 and TRBJ1-5; 8 positions match TRBD1. After removal of 4 bases from V and 5 bases from J, the junction contained 4 bases not matched to a gene. The CDR3 is 14 residues long. CDR1 and CDR2 (germline): MDHEN, SYDVKM. The chain's CDR3 is CASSSDRGDQPQHF. In DNA, the CDR3 is TGTGCCAGCAGTTCCGACAGGGGAGATCAGCCCCAGCATTTT.

The gene calls are TRBV19 and TRBJ2-7, with D maybe TRBD1 (5 bases). Trimming removed 4 bases from V and 1 base from J, with 14 bases in between. This CDR3 contains 15 residues. Looked up from germline, CDR1 is LNHDA and CDR2 is SQIVND (reference sequence). The CDR3 bases are TGTGCCAGTAGTACTAGGGGCGCGAGTTCCTACGAGCAGTACTTC. It specifies CASSTRGASSYEQYF.